This TCR beta chain derives from a study of early T cells in non-severe SARS-CoV-2 infection. Study-wide findings and caveats: The VDJdb matching leaned toward anti-spike CD8 responses and overlooked private and CD4 specificities.

This clonotype turned up a few times. What it binds is not known. This CDR3 is 12 amino acids long. Looked up from germline, CDR1 is MNHNS and CDR2 is SASEGT. Trimming took 8 bases from V and 2 from J, leaving 9 bases between them. Unique molecular identifiers (one per individual cDNA molecule) were attached. TCRdb used MiXCR to reprocess the 5' RACE reads, holding one entry per CDR3 protein. The top ten hold around 3.2% of the sample, which has 100,000 to 130,000 distinct CDR3 sequences, about 12% seen once. Sample: whole blood. This sequence was found in an adult who was a healthcare worker with PCR-confirmed SARS-CoV-2 infection or an uninfected control (not recorded which). The chain recombines TRBV6-1 with TRBJ1-2; D perhaps matches TRBD1 (5 bases). The CDR3 reads CASPGQNYGYTF. In DNA, the CDR3 is TGTGCCAGCCCGGGGCAGAACTATGGCTACACCTTC.